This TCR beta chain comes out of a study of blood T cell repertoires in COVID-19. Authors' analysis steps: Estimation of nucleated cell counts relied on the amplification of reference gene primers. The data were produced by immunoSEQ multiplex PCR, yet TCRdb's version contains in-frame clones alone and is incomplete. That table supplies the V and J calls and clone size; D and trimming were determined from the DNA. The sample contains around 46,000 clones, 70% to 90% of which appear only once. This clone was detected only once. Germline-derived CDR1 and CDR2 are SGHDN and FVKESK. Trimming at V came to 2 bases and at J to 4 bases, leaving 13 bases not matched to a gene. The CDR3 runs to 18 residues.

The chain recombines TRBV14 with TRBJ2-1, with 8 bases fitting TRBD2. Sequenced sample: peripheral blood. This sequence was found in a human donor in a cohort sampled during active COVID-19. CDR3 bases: TGTGCCAGCAGCCAATTAAATCCAGCGGGAGTGTTGTACAATGAGCAGTTCTTC. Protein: CASSQLNPAGVLYNEQFF.